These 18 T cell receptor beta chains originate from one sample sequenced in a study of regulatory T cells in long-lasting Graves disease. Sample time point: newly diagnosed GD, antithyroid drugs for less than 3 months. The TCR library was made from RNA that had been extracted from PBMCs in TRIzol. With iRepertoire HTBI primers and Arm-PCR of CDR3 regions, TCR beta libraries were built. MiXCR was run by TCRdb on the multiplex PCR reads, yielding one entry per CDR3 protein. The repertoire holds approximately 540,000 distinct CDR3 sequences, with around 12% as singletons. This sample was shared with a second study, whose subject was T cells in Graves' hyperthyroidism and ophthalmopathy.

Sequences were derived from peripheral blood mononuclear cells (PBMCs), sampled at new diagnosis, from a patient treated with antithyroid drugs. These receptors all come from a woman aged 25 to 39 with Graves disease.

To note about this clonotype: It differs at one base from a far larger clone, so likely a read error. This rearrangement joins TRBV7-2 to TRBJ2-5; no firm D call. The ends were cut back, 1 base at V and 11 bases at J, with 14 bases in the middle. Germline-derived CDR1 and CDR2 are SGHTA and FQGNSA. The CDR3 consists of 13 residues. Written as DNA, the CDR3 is TGTGCCAGCAGCTTAGGTCACAACAATGAGCAGTACTTC. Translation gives CASSLGHNNEQYF.

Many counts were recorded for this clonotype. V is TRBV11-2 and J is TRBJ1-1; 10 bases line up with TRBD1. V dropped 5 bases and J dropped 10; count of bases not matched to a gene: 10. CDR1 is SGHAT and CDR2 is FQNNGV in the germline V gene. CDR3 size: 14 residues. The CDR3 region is CASSPDRGWGGAFF. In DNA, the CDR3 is TGTGCCAGCAGCCCGGACAGGGGGTGGGGGGGAGCTTTCTTT.

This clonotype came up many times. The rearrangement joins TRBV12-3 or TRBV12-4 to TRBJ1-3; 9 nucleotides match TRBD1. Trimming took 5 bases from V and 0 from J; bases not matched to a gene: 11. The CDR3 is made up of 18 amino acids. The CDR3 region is CASSRGQGGGISGNTIYF. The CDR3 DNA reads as TGTGCCAGCAGTAGGGGACAGGGAGGGGGCATCTCTGGAAACACCATATATTTT.

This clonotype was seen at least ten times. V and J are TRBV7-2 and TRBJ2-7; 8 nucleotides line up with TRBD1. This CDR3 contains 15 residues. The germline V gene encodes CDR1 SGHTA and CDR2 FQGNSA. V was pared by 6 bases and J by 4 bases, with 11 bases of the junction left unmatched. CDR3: CASSLTGTGLYEQYF. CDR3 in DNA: TGTGCCAGCAGTCTGACCGGGACAGGCCTTTACGAGCAGTACTTC.

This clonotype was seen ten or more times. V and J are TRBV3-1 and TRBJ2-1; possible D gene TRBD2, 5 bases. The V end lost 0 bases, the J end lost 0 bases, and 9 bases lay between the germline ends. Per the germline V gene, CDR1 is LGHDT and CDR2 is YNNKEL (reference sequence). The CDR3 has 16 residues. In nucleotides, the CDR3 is TGTGCCAGCAGCCAAGACGGGGATTACTCCTACAATGAGCAGTTCTTC. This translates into CASSQDGDYSYNEQFF.

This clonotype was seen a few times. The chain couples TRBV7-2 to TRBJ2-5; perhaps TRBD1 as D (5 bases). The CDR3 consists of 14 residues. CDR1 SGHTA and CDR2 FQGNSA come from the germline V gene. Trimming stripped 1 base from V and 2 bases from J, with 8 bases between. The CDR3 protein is CASSLDRNQETQYF. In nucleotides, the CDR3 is TGTGCCAGCAGCTTAGACAGGAATCAAGAGACCCAGTACTTC.

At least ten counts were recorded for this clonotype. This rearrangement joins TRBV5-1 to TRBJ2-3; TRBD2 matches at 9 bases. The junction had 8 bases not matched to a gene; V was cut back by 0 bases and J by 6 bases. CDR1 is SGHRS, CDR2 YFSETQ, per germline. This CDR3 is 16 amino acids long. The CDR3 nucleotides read TGCGCCAGCAGCTTGGGCCTAGCGGGGAATAGTGATACGCAGTATTTT. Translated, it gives CASSLGLAGNSDTQYF.

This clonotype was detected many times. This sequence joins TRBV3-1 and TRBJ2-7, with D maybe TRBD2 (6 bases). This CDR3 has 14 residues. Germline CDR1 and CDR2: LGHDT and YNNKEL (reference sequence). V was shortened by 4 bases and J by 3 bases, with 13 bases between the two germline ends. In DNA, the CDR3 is TGTGCCAGCAGCCCCTCTAGCGTCGGCTACGAGCAGTACTTC. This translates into CASSPSSVGYEQYF.

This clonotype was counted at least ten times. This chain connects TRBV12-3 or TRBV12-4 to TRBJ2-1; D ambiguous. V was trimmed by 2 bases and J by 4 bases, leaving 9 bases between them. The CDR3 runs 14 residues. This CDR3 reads CASSLSLGYNEQFF. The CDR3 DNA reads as TGTGCCAGCAGTTTAAGCCTGGGGTACAATGAGCAGTTCTTC.

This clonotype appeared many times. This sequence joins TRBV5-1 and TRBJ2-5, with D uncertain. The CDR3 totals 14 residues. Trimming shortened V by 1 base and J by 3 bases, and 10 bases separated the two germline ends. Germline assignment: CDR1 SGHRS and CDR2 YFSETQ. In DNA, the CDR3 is TGCGCCAGCAGCTTGAACTCAGGCGAAGAGACCCAGTACTTC. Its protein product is CASSLNSGEETQYF.

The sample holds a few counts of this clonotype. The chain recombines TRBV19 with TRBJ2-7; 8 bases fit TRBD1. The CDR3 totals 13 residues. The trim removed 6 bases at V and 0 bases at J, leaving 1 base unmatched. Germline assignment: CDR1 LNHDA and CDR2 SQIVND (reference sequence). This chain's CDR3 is CASSGQGSYEQYF. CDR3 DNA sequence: TGTGCCAGTAGCGGACAGGGCTCCTACGAGCAGTACTTC.

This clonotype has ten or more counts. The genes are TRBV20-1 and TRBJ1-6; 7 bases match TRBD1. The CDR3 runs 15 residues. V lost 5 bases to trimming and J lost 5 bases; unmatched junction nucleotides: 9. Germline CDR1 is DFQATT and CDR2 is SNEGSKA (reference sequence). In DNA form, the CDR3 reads TGCAGTGCTTTTCGTAGGACAGGCGATAATTCACCCCTCCACTTT. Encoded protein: CSAFRRTGDNSPLHF.

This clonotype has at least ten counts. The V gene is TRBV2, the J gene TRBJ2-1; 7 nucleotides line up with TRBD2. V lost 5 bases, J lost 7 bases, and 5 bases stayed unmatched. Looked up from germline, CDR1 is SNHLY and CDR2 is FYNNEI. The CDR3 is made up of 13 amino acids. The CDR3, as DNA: TGTGCCAGCAGTCGGACTAGTATGAATGAGCAGTTCTTC. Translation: CASSRTSMNEQFF.

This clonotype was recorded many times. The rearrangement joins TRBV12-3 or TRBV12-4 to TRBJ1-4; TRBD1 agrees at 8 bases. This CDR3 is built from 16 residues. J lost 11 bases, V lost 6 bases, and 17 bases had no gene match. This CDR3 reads CASRNFPGQGRGKLFF. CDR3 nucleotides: TGTGCCAGCAGAAATTTCCCCGGACAGGGTAGAGGGAAACTGTTTTTT.

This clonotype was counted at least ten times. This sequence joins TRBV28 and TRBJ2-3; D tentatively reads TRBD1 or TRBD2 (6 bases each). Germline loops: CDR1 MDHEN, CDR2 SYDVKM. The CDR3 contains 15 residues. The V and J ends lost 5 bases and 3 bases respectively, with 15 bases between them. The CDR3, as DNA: TGTGCCAGCAGTACCGGGTGGGGGGCGACAGATACGCAGTATTTT. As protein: CASSTGWGATDTQYF.

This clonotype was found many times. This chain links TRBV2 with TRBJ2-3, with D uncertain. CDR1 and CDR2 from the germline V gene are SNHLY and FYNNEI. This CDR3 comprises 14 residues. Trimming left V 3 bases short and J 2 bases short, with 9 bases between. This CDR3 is CASSELPFTDTQYF. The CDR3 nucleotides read TGTGCCAGCAGTGAGTTGCCGTTCACAGATACGCAGTATTTT.

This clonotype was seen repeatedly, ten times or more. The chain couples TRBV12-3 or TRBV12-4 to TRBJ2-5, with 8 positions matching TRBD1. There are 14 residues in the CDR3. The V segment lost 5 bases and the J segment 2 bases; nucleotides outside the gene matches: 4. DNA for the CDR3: TGTGCCAGCAGTGACAACAGGGGGCAAGAGACCCAGTACTTC. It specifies CASSDNRGQETQYF.

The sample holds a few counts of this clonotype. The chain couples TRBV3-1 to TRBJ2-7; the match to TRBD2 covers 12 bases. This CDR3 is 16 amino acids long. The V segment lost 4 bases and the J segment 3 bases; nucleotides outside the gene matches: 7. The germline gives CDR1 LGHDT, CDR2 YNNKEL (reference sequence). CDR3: CASSLRLAGAFYEQYF. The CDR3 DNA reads TGTGCCAGCAGCCTGCGACTAGCGGGAGCCTTCTACGAGCAGTACTTC.